This T cell receptor beta chain was observed in a study of graft-versus-host responses after intestinal transplantation. Study information: Transplant recipients had multivisceral, liver-intestinal, or isolated intestinal grafts. Recipients were all induced with anti-thymocyte globulin, then given tacrolimus and steroids for 2 to 4 years. Study results and caveats: Peak circulating GvH clone levels were associated with early post-transplant HvG declines.

As regards this clone: Its antigen is currently unknown.

V dropped 3 bases and J dropped 7; count of bases not matched to a gene: 6. The CDR3 runs 15 residues. CDR1 SQVTM and CDR2 ANQGSEA come from the germline V gene. Measured with immunoSEQ multiplex PCR; TCRdb has only the in-frame clones, and not every one. The table records 16,000 or so clones, 95% of them present only once. This sequence originates from a human patient who received an intestinal transplant, so some T cells may come from the graft donor. The chain carries TRBV29-1 and TRBJ2-1, with TRBD2 identical over 13 bases. The source material was PBMCs, sampled 23 days after intestinal transplant. The CDR3 nucleotides read TGCAGCGTTGATAGGACTAGCGGGAGCTCAAATGAGCAGTTCTTC. It is translated as CSVDRTSGSSNEQFF.